These 8 T cell receptor beta chains were sequenced from one sample in a study of untreated major depressive disorder. Broader study findings: Compared with controls, depressed patients showed more TRBV05-01 (Vbeta 5.1) usage in CD4+ T cells.

Sequencing was performed with immunoSEQ multiplex PCR; in TCRdb, only in-frame clones are kept and a portion is missing. The sample has some 25,000 clones; roughly nine tenths are singletons. No antigens are known for them. Specimen: CD4+ T cells from PBMCs. These receptors were taken from a woman younger than 45 with major depressive disorder.

The chain couples TRBV27 to TRBJ1-1; D not certain. The V gene lost 5 bases and the J gene lost 1 base, with 20 bases spanning the gap. This CDR3 contains 17 residues. CDR1 and CDR2 from the germline V gene are MNHEY and SMNVEV (reference sequence). Here the CDR3 reads CASSRLPRPEPNTEAFF. For the CDR3, the DNA is TGTGCCAGCAGTCGCCTCCCTCGGCCGGAACCGAACACTGAAGCTTTCTTT.

CDR3 in DNA: TGTGCCAGCAGCTTAATCGGAGGGGGCGAGCAGTACTTC. It translates to CASSLIGGGEQYF. The chain couples TRBV7-9 to TRBJ2-7, with D possibly being TRBD1 or TRBD2 (6 bases each). The CDR3 has 13 residues. V lost 2 bases and J lost 6, with 11 bases in between. Germline-derived CDR1 and CDR2 are SEHNR and FQNEAQ (reference sequence).

This clone was counted a single time. In DNA form, the CDR3 reads TGTGCCAGCAGGGGACAAACAGGGGTGGATGGCTACACCTTC. Its translation is CASRGQTGVDGYTF. The chain carries TRBV2 and TRBJ1-2; 7 bases fit TRBD1. CDR3 size: 14 residues. V lost 6 bases, J lost 6 bases, and 10 bases stayed unmatched. Germline V gives CDR1 SNHLY, CDR2 FYNNEI.

As for this clone: One end of the junction fails to match germline, which may point to a read error. The chain recombines TRBV7-7 with TRBJ2-1; tentative D call: TRBD2 (5 bases). Germline CDR1 SSHAT, CDR2 FNYEAQ (reference sequence). This CDR3 has 13 residues. DNA of the CDR3: TGTGCTAGCAGCTTTGCGGGTCGAAATGAGCAGTTCTTC. Encoded protein: CASSFAGRNEQFF.

The chain is built from TRBV20-1 and TRBJ1-2; D may be TRBD1 (6 bases). This CDR3 has 11 amino acids. Germline V gives CDR1 DFQATT, CDR2 SNEGSKA (reference sequence). Deletions cut 6 bases from V and 5 bases from J, with 10 bases between. The CDR3 region has the DNA TGCAGTGCCGTCACAGGGTATGGCTACACCTTC. It codes for CSAVTGYGYTF.

The chain has TRBV9 and TRBJ1-1; tentatively, D is TRBD1 (6 bases). CDR1 SGDLS and CDR2 YYNGEE come from the germline V gene. The CDR3 runs 18 residues. Trimming pared 0 bases from V and 0 bases from J, leaving 18 bases between. The DNA for the CDR3 is TGTGCCAGCAGCGTAGGGGCAGGGGCAGACCATTTGAACACTGAAGCTTTCTTT. Residues: CASSVGAGADHLNTEAFF.

The chain employs TRBV4-1 and TRBJ2-1; 7 bases match TRBD2. V lost 2 bases and J lost 2; bases outside the gene matches: 9. The CDR3 has 17 amino acids. Germline CDR1 and CDR2: MGHRA and YSYEKL. The CDR3 DNA sequence: TGCGCCAGCAGCCAACTCTCATGGGCGGGAGCCTACAATGAGCAGTTCTTC. As protein: CASSQLSWAGAYNEQFF.

The rearrangement uses TRBV5-5 and TRBJ1-5; 8 nucleotides align to TRBD1. The germline V gene encodes CDR1 SGHKS and CDR2 YYEKEE (reference sequence). The trim removed 0 bases at V and 6 bases at J, leaving 5 bases unmatched. CDR3 length: 15 amino acids. In DNA, the CDR3 is TGTGCCAGCAGCTTGGAGAGACAGGGGACTCAGCCCCAGCATTTT. Its translation: CASSLERQGTQPQHF.